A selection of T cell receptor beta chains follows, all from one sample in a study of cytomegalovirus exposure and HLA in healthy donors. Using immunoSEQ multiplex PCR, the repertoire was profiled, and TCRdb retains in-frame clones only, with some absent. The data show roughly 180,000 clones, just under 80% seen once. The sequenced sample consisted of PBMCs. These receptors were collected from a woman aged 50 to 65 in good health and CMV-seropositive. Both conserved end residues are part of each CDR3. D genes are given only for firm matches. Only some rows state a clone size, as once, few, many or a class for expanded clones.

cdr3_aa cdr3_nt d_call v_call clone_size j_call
CASPPSKLASTDTQYF TGTGCCAGCCCCCCGAGTAAACTAGCTAGCACAGATACGCAGTATTTT NA TRBV11-2 NA TRBJ2-3
CASSETGAGYTEAFF TGTGCCAGCAGTGAGACAGGGGCGGGATACACTGAAGCTTTCTTT TRBD1 TRBV27 few TRBJ1-1
CASSEVIGQLNEKLFF TGTGCCAGCAGTGAAGTGATAGGACAGCTCAATGAAAAACTGTTTTTT NA TRBV6-1 once TRBJ1-4
CAALGREETQYF TGTGCCGCCCTGGGCCGAGAAGAGACCCAGTACTTC NA TRBV2 NA TRBJ2-5
CSSSLSKGTEAFF TGTTCCAGCAGCTTATCGAAGGGGACTGAAGCTTTCTTT NA TRBV7-3 few TRBJ1-1
CASSGTGPDTQYF TGTGCCAGCAGCGGTACAGGGCCAGATACGCAGTATTTT NA TRBV6-1 NA TRBJ2-3
CASSTRGAGRGQIYEQYF TGTGCCAGCAGCACCAGGGGGGCGGGCAGGGGGCAAATCTACGAGCAGTACTTC TRBD1 TRBV7-9 NA TRBJ2-7
CASSEGLAGYEQFF TGTGCCAGCAGCGAAGGACTAGCGGGGTATGAGCAGTTCTTC TRBD2 TRBV7-3 NA TRBJ2-1
CASSPGLAGAETQYF TGTGCCAGCAGCCCCGGACTAGCGGGGGCGGAGACCCAGTACTTC TRBD2 TRBV5-8 NA TRBJ2-5
CASSGQGRDFGYTF TGTGCCAGCAGTGGACAGGGGCGAGACTTTGGCTACACCTTC TRBD1 TRBV2 NA TRBJ1-2
CASSDSSGTTGELFF TGTGCCAGCAGTGACTCGAGCGGGACCACCGGGGAGCTGTTTTTT TRBD2 TRBV6-4 few TRBJ2-2
CASSSGQEAHEQYF TGTGCCAGCAGTTCGGGACAGGAGGCCCACGAGCAGTACTTC TRBD1 TRBV6-5 NA TRBJ2-7
CASSREGQGYEQYF TGTGCCAGCTCACGCGAGGGACAGGGGTACGAGCAGTACTTC TRBD1 TRBV18 once TRBJ2-7